A selection of T cell receptor beta chains follows, all from one sample in a study of blood T cell repertoires in COVID-19. TCRdb's copy holds only in-frame clones and misses some; the assay was immunoSEQ multiplex PCR. The sample lists over 120,000 clones; roughly 90% were seen once. What was sequenced was peripheral blood. The receptors here all came from a human donor in a cohort sampled during active COVID-19. CDR3s include the opening cysteine and the closing phenylalanine or tryptophan. The D gene is left open where the match is weak. The size of a clone is reported for some rows only, either as once, few or many, or as a class for expanded clones.

clone_size,v_call,j_call,d_call,cdr3_nt,cdr3_aa
.,TRBV4-3,TRBJ2-3,.,TGCGCCAGCAGCCAGTCGGCTACCTTAGGGGCAGATACGCAGTATTTT,CASSQSATLGADTQYF
.,TRBV10-1,TRBJ1-5,.,TGCGCCAGCGGGGCGGCTTATAGCAATCAGCCCCAGCATTTT,CASGAAYSNQPQHF
.,TRBV7-2,TRBJ1-2,TRBD1,TGTGCCAGCAGCTTAGACCAGGGGGTAGATGGCTACACCTTC,CASSLDQGVDGYTF
once,TRBV18,TRBJ1-5,TRBD1,TGTGCCAGCTCACTCAATGTCCCGGGACAGGGCAATCAGCCCCAGCATTTT,CASSLNVPGQGNQPQHF
.,TRBV2,TRBJ2-7,TRBD2,TGTGCCAGCAGTGAACTTGTAGCGGGGGCCTACGAGCAGTACTTC,CASSELVAGAYEQYF
.,TRBV3-1/TRBV3-2,TRBJ1-2,.,TGTGCCAGCAGCCACGGGGGGGGCTATGGCTACACCTTC,CASSHGGGYGYTF
.,TRBV2,TRBJ1-4,TRBD1,TGTGCCAGCGTGGTACAGGGGGCAGGTGAAAAACTGTTTTTT,CASVVQGAGEKLFF
.,TRBV6-5,TRBJ1-1,TRBD1,TGTGCCAGCAGGCCAACAGGGGTAGATGAAGCTTTCTTT,CASRPTGVDEAFF
.,TRBV7-3,TRBJ2-3,TRBD2,TGTGCCAGCCAAGGCGAACTAGCGCGCACAGATACGCAGTATTTT,CASQGELARTDTQYF
.,TRBV9,TRBJ2-5,TRBD2,TGTGCCAGCAGCCCTCAACGGACTAGCGGGCCCCAAGAGACCCAGTACTTC,CASSPQRTSGPQETQYF
once,TRBV6-5,TRBJ1-1,.,TGTGCCAGCAGTCTCCACACAAACACTGAAGCTTTCTTT,CASSLHTNTEAFF
.,TRBV11-2,TRBJ2-5,.,TGTGCCAGCAGCGGGGGGTGGGCTAGCGTGGAGACCCAGTACTTC,CASSGGWASVETQYF
.,TRBV10-3,TRBJ2-1,TRBD1,TGTGCCATCAGTGGACAGGGCAATGAGCAGTTCTTC,CAISGQGNEQFF
.,TRBV5-1,TRBJ1-1,.,TGCGCCAGCAGCTTTGGGAGTGCTGAAGCTTTCTTT,CASSFGSAEAFF
.,TRBV20-1,TRBJ2-3,TRBD2,TGCAGTGCTAGTGGCGCGGGGGGGGATACGCAGTATTTT,CSASGAGGDTQYF
.,TRBV9,TRBJ1-1,.,TGTGCCAGCAGCGTAGTTACAGGGAACACTGAAGCTTTCTTT,CASSVVTGNTEAFF
.,TRBV10-3,TRBJ2-6,.,TGTGCCATCAGTGTTATCTCTGGGGCCAACGTCCTGACTTTC,CAISVISGANVLTF
.,TRBV7-2,TRBJ2-7,TRBD1,TGTGCCAGCAGCTTGGACAGGGGGCGAGAAGAGCAGTACTTC,CASSLDRGREEQYF
once,TRBV11-1,TRBJ2-5,.,TGTGCCAGCAGCTTTCGAGACAGTATCCAAGAGACCCAGTACTTC,CASSFRDSIQETQYF
.,TRBV19,TRBJ2-1,TRBD1,TGTGCCAGTAGTATAGGGGGGACAGTCTATCACAATGAGCAGTTCTTC,CASSIGGTVYHNEQFF
.,TRBV6-5,TRBJ1-2,TRBD1,TGTGCCAGCAGATACAGGGGTAACAGTGGCTACACCTTC,CASRYRGNSGYTF
.,TRBV27,TRBJ2-7,.,TGTGCCAGCAGCCTCAGGGTAGACTACGAGCAGTACTTC,CASSLRVDYEQYF
.,TRBV7-7,TRBJ2-1,TRBD1,TGTGCTAGCAGCTTATTACAGGGGAGTAGCAATGAGCAGTTCTTC,CASSLLQGSSNEQFF
once,TRBV19,TRBJ1-1,TRBD1,TGTGCCAGTAGTATTCGGACAGGGGGCTTAAACACTGAAGCTTTCTTT,CASSIRTGGLNTEAFF
few,TRBV4-1,TRBJ1-6,TRBD1,TGCGCCAGCAGCCATCCCGGGACAGGGGGCGTTAATTCACCCCTCCACTTT,CASSHPGTGGVNSPLHF
.,TRBV29-1,TRBJ2-1,.,TGCAGCGTTGACGCCGGGATCGTAGCCTACAATGAGCAGTTCTTC,CSVDAGIVAYNEQFF
.,TRBV13,TRBJ2-3,.,TGTGCCAGCAGTCGACTAGGTCCCGGGGCAGATACGCAGTATTTT,CASSRLGPGADTQYF
.,TRBV4-2,TRBJ2-2,TRBD2,TGTGCCAGCAGCCAGAACCGGGGAGCGGGGGTCACCGGGGAGCTGTTTTTT,CASSQNRGAGVTGELFF
.,TRBV6-5,TRBJ1-2,TRBD1,TGTGCCAGCAAGACAGGGGCTAGTGGCTACACCTTC,CASKTGASGYTF
.,TRBV6-5,TRBJ2-1,.,TGTGCCAGCAGTTACACCGACATAAAGGATGAGCAGTTCTTC,CASSYTDIKDEQFF
.,TRBV9,TRBJ2-3,TRBD1,TGTGCCAGCAGCGTCGGGACAGGGGGCGCAGATACGCAGTATTTT,CASSVGTGGADTQYF
few,TRBV6-5,TRBJ1-1,.,TGTGCCAGCAGCTTGGGCCCCCGAGCTTTCTTT,CASSLGPRAFF
few,TRBV5-1,TRBJ1-1,.,TGCGCCAGCAGCTCGCTTTCCGGGAACACTGAAGCTTTCTTT,CASSSLSGNTEAFF
.,TRBV5-1,TRBJ1-3,TRBD1,TGCGCCAGCAGCTTACAGGGGGCCTCTGGCTCTGGAAACACCATATATTTT,CASSLQGASGSGNTIYF
.,TRBV5-1,TRBJ1-3,TRBD1,TGCGCCAGCAGCTTACAGGGGATCAACTCTGGAAACACCATATATTTT,CASSLQGINSGNTIYF
.,TRBV5-1,TRBJ2-1,.,TGCGCCAGCAGATTGGCTACCTACAATGAGCAGTTCTTC,CASRLATYNEQFF
.,TRBV6-1,TRBJ2-5,.,TGTGCCAGCAGTGAAGTCGCGGGGAATCAGCAGACCCAGTACTTC,CASSEVAGNQQTQYF
.,TRBV6-5,TRBJ2-5,.,TGTGCCAGCTTTCCCACCGGGGAGACCCAGTACTTC,CASFPTGETQYF
.,TRBV4-3,TRBJ1-3,.,TGCGCCAGCAGCCCGCGGGACGGCTCTGGAAACACCATATATTTT,CASSPRDGSGNTIYF
.,TRBV9,TRBJ1-5,.,TGTGCCAGCAGCGTAACAGGAAATAATCAGCCCCAGCATTTT,CASSVTGNNQPQHF